This T cell receptor beta chain was identified in a study of T cells after yellow fever vaccination. TCRdb processed the 5' RACE reads anew with MiXCR; each CDR3 protein has one entry. This repertoire shows about 330,000 distinct CDR3 sequences, roughly 8.3% found once; its top ten account for approximately 15%. V was trimmed by 0 bases and J by 5 bases, leaving 21 bases between them. Germline V CDR1 and CDR2: SGHAT, FQNNGV. This CDR3 has 18 amino acids. The sample was PBMCs, taken roughly 47 days after the first yellow fever vaccination. The sequence came from a man aged 18 to 29 who received the YFV17D yellow fever vaccine. The rearrangement joins TRBV11-2 to TRBJ2-3, with D possibly being TRBD1 (6 bases). The CDR3 DNA reads as TGTGCCAGCAGCTTAGATGTTTGGGGGCCCCACGAAGGAGATACGCAGTATTTT. Translation gives CASSLDVWGPHEGDTQYF.